One T cell receptor beta chain is described in this entry. Its antigen is not known. The ends lost 5 bases at V and 4 bases at J; junction bases unmatched: 4. Germline CDR1 is SNHLY and CDR2 is FYNNEI. The CDR3 runs 15 residues. All of the isolated RNA was reverse transcribed, so expressed TCRB transcripts were sequenced. On average, stem cell-like memory T cell samples had approximately 1 million reads. The repertoire was sequenced with immunoSEQ multiplex PCR; TCRdb's copy has only in-frame clones and lacks some. This sample carries approximately 20,000 clones, less than 75% of them seen once, and the ten largest clones take 0.3% to 0.4%. The sample comes from a study of beta chain features in type 1 diabetes. General observations from the study: The naive, central memory and Treg TCRB repertoires of patients appeared to be more similar to one another than those of healthy donors. TCRB CDR3s from Type 1 diabetes patients were moderately but significantly shorter in all four CD4+ subsets.

The sequenced sample consisted of stem cell memory CD4+ T cells from blood. The chain is built from TRBV2 and TRBJ2-2; TRBD2 agrees at 10 bases. This receptor was obtained from a man aged 18 to 29 with type 1 diabetes. In DNA, the CDR3 is TGTGCCAGCAGTAGCAGCGGGAGGGGCACCGGGGAGCTGTTTTTT. It codes for CASSSSGRGTGELFF.